Listed below are T cell receptor beta chains from one sample, sequenced in a study of blood T cells in healthy people across ages. TCRdb passed the 5' RACE reads through MiXCR, listing each CDR3 protein once. The table records just over 800,000 distinct CDR3 sequences, approximately 59% of them present only once. The sequenced sample consisted of blood. All receptors come from a man aged 25-45 years in good health. Both conserved end residues are part of each CDR3. The D gene is left open where the match is weak. A clone size is listed for some rows: how often the clone was seen (once, few, many), or a class if it is expanded.

j_gene: TRBJ2-1
d_gene: NA
abundance: NA
v_gene: TRBV20-1
CDR3nt: TGCAGTGCTAGATCCAGGGGGGCCCTCAATGAGCAGTTCTTC
CDR3aa: CSARSRGALNEQFF

j_gene: TRBJ2-1
d_gene: TRBD2
abundance: NA
v_gene: TRBV5-1
CDR3nt: TGCGCCAGCAGCTTGGCCGGGGGACTAATCTACAATGAGCAGTTCTTC
CDR3aa: CASSLAGGLIYNEQFF

j_gene: TRBJ1-6
d_gene: NA
abundance: few
v_gene: TRBV7-2
CDR3nt: TGTGCCAGCAGCCCCGAGTATAATTCACCCCTCCACTTT
CDR3aa: CASSPEYNSPLHF

j_gene: TRBJ2-5
d_gene: NA
abundance: NA
v_gene: TRBV11-2
CDR3nt: TGTGCCAGCAGCTTAGTGAGGGGCCGAGAGACCCAGTACTTC
CDR3aa: CASSLVRGRETQYF

j_gene: TRBJ2-7
d_gene: NA
abundance: NA
v_gene: TRBV5-6
CDR3nt: TGTGCCAGCACCCTCTTGGGGCCTTACGAGCAGTACTTC
CDR3aa: CASTLLGPYEQYF

j_gene: TRBJ2-7
d_gene: TRBD2
abundance: NA
v_gene: TRBV2
CDR3nt: TGTGCCAGCAGTGAGCGGGGGGCTTCTCCCTACGAGCAGTACTTC
CDR3aa: CASSERGASPYEQYF

j_gene: TRBJ1-2
d_gene: NA
abundance: NA
v_gene: TRBV7-9
CDR3nt: TGTGCCAGCAGCTTTACAGACCCTAACTATGGCTACACCTTC
CDR3aa: CASSFTDPNYGYTF

j_gene: TRBJ1-5
d_gene: TRBD1
abundance: NA
v_gene: TRBV9
CDR3nt: TGTGCCAGCAGCGTGACAGGGGGTGATCAGCCCCAGCATTTT
CDR3aa: CASSVTGGDQPQHF

j_gene: TRBJ2-4
d_gene: NA
abundance: few
v_gene: TRBV28
CDR3nt: TGTGCCAGCAGTTTTGATAAAAACATTCAGTACTTC
CDR3aa: CASSFDKNIQYF

j_gene: TRBJ2-5
d_gene: NA
abundance: NA
v_gene: TRBV10-3
CDR3nt: TGTGCCATCAGCCCAACTTCACCGGCGATGTCGCAAGAGACCCAGTACTTC
CDR3aa: CAISPTSPAMSQETQYF

j_gene: TRBJ2-7
d_gene: TRBD1
abundance: few
v_gene: TRBV28
CDR3nt: TGTGCCAGCCGGGACAGGGGGCACGAGCAGTACTTC
CDR3aa: CASRDRGHEQYF

j_gene: TRBJ2-7
d_gene: TRBD1
abundance: NA
v_gene: TRBV28
CDR3nt: TGTGCCAGCTCAGCTCCGGGACAGGGGAACAACGAGCAGTACTTC
CDR3aa: CASSAPGQGNNEQYF

j_gene: TRBJ2-5
d_gene: NA
abundance: few
v_gene: TRBV20-1
CDR3nt: TGCAGTGCTAGAGTTGGGTTTGAGGAGGAAGAGACCCAGTACTTC
CDR3aa: CSARVGFEEEETQYF

j_gene: TRBJ2-1
d_gene: TRBD2
abundance: NA
v_gene: TRBV2
CDR3nt: TGTGCCAGCAGTGAACAGCGGGGGGGCCTCAATGAGCAGTTCTTC
CDR3aa: CASSEQRGGLNEQFF

j_gene: TRBJ2-7
d_gene: NA
abundance: once
v_gene: TRBV9
CDR3nt: TGTGCCAGCAGCGTAGCGTTGGGAACCTACGAGCAGTACTTC
CDR3aa: CASSVALGTYEQYF

j_gene: TRBJ2-7
d_gene: TRBD1
abundance: NA
v_gene: TRBV20-1
CDR3nt: TGCAGTGCGAGAACAGGGGGACCCCTACTCTACGAGCAGTACTTC
CDR3aa: CSARTGGPLLYEQYF

j_gene: TRBJ2-2
d_gene: TRBD2
abundance: NA
v_gene: TRBV20-1
CDR3nt: TGCAGTGCTCCCGGGGAGGGCACCGGGGTGCTGTTTTTT
CDR3aa: CSAPGEGTGVLFF

j_gene: TRBJ1-5
d_gene: NA
abundance: NA
v_gene: TRBV20-1
CDR3nt: TGCAGTGCTTCGGACAGCAATCAGCCCCAGCATTTT
CDR3aa: CSASDSNQPQHF

j_gene: TRBJ2-1
d_gene: TRBD1
abundance: NA
v_gene: TRBV12-5
CDR3nt: TGTGCTAGTGGTTTGGTAGTGATCGGGACAGCCGGGGTCCTGCATTACAATGAGCAGTTCTTC
CDR3aa: CASGLVVIGTAGVLHYNEQFF

j_gene: TRBJ2-7
d_gene: TRBD1
abundance: NA
v_gene: TRBV7-2
CDR3nt: TGTGCCAGCAGCTTCGAGAATGGACAGGGTGCTACTTACGAGCAGTACTTC
CDR3aa: CASSFENGQGATYEQYF

j_gene: TRBJ2-4
d_gene: NA
abundance: NA
v_gene: TRBV6-5
CDR3nt: TGTGCCAGCAGTTACTTCGGAGGGGGATCCAAAAACATTCAGTACTTC
CDR3aa: CASSYFGGGSKNIQYF

j_gene: TRBJ2-2
d_gene: NA
abundance: NA
v_gene: TRBV20-1
CDR3nt: TGCAGTGCCCCTCCCTGGTCGGCGGGGAAGCGCACCGGGGAGCTGTTTTTT
CDR3aa: CSAPPWSAGKRTGELFF

j_gene: TRBJ2-1
d_gene: NA
abundance: NA
v_gene: TRBV4-1
CDR3nt: TGCGCCAGCAGGCTACAGCCGGCGAAGTACAATGAGCAGTTCTTC
CDR3aa: CASRLQPAKYNEQFF

j_gene: TRBJ1-2
d_gene: TRBD1
abundance: NA
v_gene: TRBV15
CDR3nt: TGTGCCACCAGCAGAGAGGGCAGGGGGGCCCATATGGATGGCTACACCTTC
CDR3aa: CATSREGRGAHMDGYTF